This TCR beta chain was retrieved from a study of cytotoxic CD8 clonotypes in ibrutinib-treated CLL. Broader study findings: Whereas clonality rose at ibrutinib response, it declined toward baseline at progression. Public clonotypes, rarely seen, contracted or held steady on treatment.

This table comes from immunoSEQ multiplex PCR, and its TCRdb copy is limited to in-frame clones, with some not included. The data contain about 74,000 clones, around 80% of them seen just once; the ten biggest clones take up around 7.6%. Concerning this clone: Its target is unknown.

This CDR3 comprises 14 residues. The V end lost 3 bases, the J end lost 0 bases, and 10 bases lay between the germline ends. CDR1 and CDR2 from the germline V gene are SGHRS and YFSETQ. The sequenced sample was PBMCs, obtained at disease progression, from a patient treated with ibrutinib. The receptor's source is a human donor with chronic lymphocytic leukemia. This chain links TRBV5-1 with TRBJ2-7, with D hard to call. CDR3 sequence reads: CASSYQASSYEQYF. Here the CDR3 DNA reads TGCGCCAGCAGCTACCAGGCGAGCTCCTACGAGCAGTACTTC.